This T cell receptor beta chain was recovered during a study of shared clonotypes between healthy human individuals. Sorted subsets were amplified in replicate PCRs using 200 ng DNA, 30,000 to 35,000 T cell genomes. Sequencing was performed with immunoSEQ multiplex PCR; in TCRdb, only in-frame clones are kept and a portion is missing. This repertoire shows approximately 2.1 million clones, approximately 93% found once; its top ten account for about 0.39%. This CDR3 contains 13 residues. Germline V gene data show CDR1 as MDHEN and CDR2 as SYDVKM. V lost 8 bases and J lost 4; bases outside the gene matches: 6. Study-level results: Clonotype sharing across a handful of donors was observed for about 4.8% of naive CD4 clonotypes.

Regarding this clone: Its antigen is not identified.

The TCR comes from a man between 18 and 35 years old in good health. Some clones in this sample may be carry-over from other donors' samples. The chain has TRBV28 and TRBJ1-2; 8 bases match TRBD1. Sequenced input: naive CD4+ T cells from PBMCs. Subset denoted: CD45RA+ positively selected. CDR3 bases: TGTGCCAGCCGGACAGGGTTGGCCTATGGCTACACCTTC. Protein sequence: CASRTGLAYGYTF.